This TCR beta chain emerged from a study of cytomegalovirus exposure and HLA in healthy donors. Study details: In an earlier analysis, around 100 million unique TCR beta sequences were found from about 179 million T cells. Most genotyped donors, around 86% of about 360, had Caucasian-associated genetic ancestry. Whole-study findings and limits: Earlier analysis yielded a pattern in which most TCR beta V segments were productive about 90% or about 30% of the time. It was approximately 150 TCR beta chains that were listed as cytomegalovirus-associated.

Primers: 60 Vbeta forward and 13 Jbeta reverse. The assay was immunoSEQ multiplex PCR, and TCRdb's table has in-frame clones only and misses some. The table lists roughly 120,000 clones, 70% of them singletons. In regard to this clone: Antigen specificity is unknown.

Trimming took off 0 bases at V and 5 bases at J, with 10 bases between the two ends. There are 14 residues in the CDR3. Germline CDR1 reads LNHDA; CDR2 reads SQIVND (reference sequence). This sequence joins TRBV19 and TRBJ2-5; possible D gene TRBD1, 5 bases. The TCR comes from a man under 40 in good health and CMV-seropositive. Sequencing was performed on PBMCs. CDR3 in DNA: TGTGCCAGTAGTATAGATCTATACAGGGAGACCCAGTACTTC. Translation gives CASSIDLYRETQYF.